The 27 T cell receptor beta chains below were found in one sample sequenced in a study of identical twins. In TCRdb, the 5' RACE reads were re-called with MiXCR into one record per CDR3 protein. The repertoire holds over 500,000 distinct CDR3 sequences, with less than 25% as singletons. This same sample was also taken into another study, of T cells expressing NK-cell markers.

The sequenced material came from CD4+ T cells sorted from blood. All receptors come from a woman in her late teens or twenties in good health.

This clonotype was seen more than once but under ten times. This sequence joins TRBV10-3 and TRBJ1-2, with a tentative D call TRBD1 (6 bases). V lost 6 bases and J 2 bases, leaving 13 bases between the germline ends. There are 14 residues in the CDR3. Germline V gene sequence: CDR1 ENHRY, CDR2 SYGVKD. The chain's CDR3 is CAISLGQKNYGYTF. The CDR3 region has the DNA TGTGCCATCAGCCTTGGACAGAAAAACTATGGCTACACCTTC.

There are a few counts of this clonotype. The V and J genes are TRBV15 and TRBJ2-3, with TRBD2 as a possible D gene (6 bases). V lost 5 bases and J lost 2, with 11 bases in between. The CDR3 totals 14 residues. Germline CDR1 is LNHNV and CDR2 is YYDKDF (reference sequence). CDR3: CATSGRGYTDTQYF. In nucleotides, the CDR3 is TGTGCCACCAGCGGGCGGGGATACACAGATACGCAGTATTTT.

This chain joins TRBV12-2 and TRBJ2-7. TRBV12-2 counts as a pseudogene. The CDR3 consists of 11 residues. The chain's CDR3 is CASRFSRVAYF. CDR3 nucleotides: TGTGCAAGTCGCTTCAGTAGGGTCGCGTACTTC.

This chain links TRBV20-1 with TRBJ2-3; 11 positions match TRBD1. There are 14 residues in the CDR3. Germline V lookup: CDR1 DFQATT, CDR2 SNEGSKA (reference sequence). J lost 2 bases, V lost 4 bases, and 2 bases had no gene match. The chain's CDR3 is CSATGQGATDTQYF. CDR3 sequence (DNA): TGCAGTGCTACAGGACAGGGGGCCACAGATACGCAGTATTTT.

This clonotype has more than one count but fewer than ten. The V gene is TRBV5-1, the J gene TRBJ2-1; 8 bases agree with TRBD2. Trimming took 1 base from V and 10 from J; bases not matched to a gene: 7. CDR1 SGHRS and CDR2 YFSETQ come from the germline V gene. This CDR3 region has 14 residues. CDR3 nucleotide sequence: TGCGCCAGCAGCTTGACTAGCGGAAAGAGGGAGCAGTTCTTC. Its protein is CASSLTSGKREQFF.

Only a few counts were recorded for this clonotype. This chain connects TRBV2 to TRBJ1-1; D gene uncertain. CDR1 is SNHLY and CDR2 is FYNNEI in the germline V gene. This CDR3 has 14 residues. V lost 4 bases and J lost 3, with 12 bases in between. Written as DNA, the CDR3 is TGTGCCAGCAGTGGCGGCAGCTCCTACACTGAAGCTTTCTTT. Translation gives CASSGGSSYTEAFF.

This clonotype was seen repeatedly, ten times or more. The chain joins TRBV18 to TRBJ1-2; D ambiguous. CDR1 and CDR2 (germline): KGHSH, LQKENI. The V end lost 3 bases, the J end lost 8 bases, and 13 bases lay between the germline ends. The CDR3 is 13 amino acids. The CDR3 DNA is TGTGCCAGCTCACCTGATGTTGACACAGGCTACACCTTC. Its protein product is CASSPDVDTGYTF.

The chain combines TRBV12-3 or TRBV12-4 with TRBJ2-2, with D possibly being TRBD2 (6 bases). The CDR3 consists of 16 residues. The V end lost 7 bases, the J end lost 0 bases, and 15 bases lay between the germline ends. The CDR3 DNA reads TGTGCCAGCAAAGGGTTTTCGGGGGCGAACACCGGGGAGCTGTTTTTT. Protein: CASKGFSGANTGELFF.

This clonotype was observed a few times. The rearrangement uses TRBV18 and TRBJ2-1; 7 nucleotides match TRBD1. Germline lookup yields CDR1 KGHSH and CDR2 LQKENI. This CDR3 contains 13 residues. The ends lost 0 bases at V and 15 bases at J; junction bases unmatched: 8. CDR3 coding DNA: TGTGCCAGCTCACCACCAGGGGGCCTCGCTCTGTTCTTC. It yields the protein CASSPPGGLALFF. Complete variable domain (other parts from reference TRBV18 and TRBJ2-1): NAGVMQNPRHLVRRRGQEARLRCSPMKGHSHVYWYRQLPEEGLKFMVYLQKENIIDESGMPKERFSAEFPKEGPSILRIQQVVRGDSAAYFCASSPPGGLALFFGPGTRLTVL.

This clonotype was seen more than once but under ten times. The J gene is TRBJ2-1, the V gene TRBV10-3, with 13 bases aligning to TRBD2. The CDR3 sequence is 14 residues long. V lost 6 bases to trimming and J lost 10 bases; unmatched junction nucleotides: 6. Germline values: CDR1 ENHRY, CDR2 SYGVKD. Written as DNA, the CDR3 is TGTGCCATCAGGAGGACTAGCGGGAGCTACGAGCAGTTCTTC. It is translated as CAIRRTSGSYEQFF.

This chain links TRBV27 with TRBJ1-2; 8 positions agree with TRBD1. The V segment lost 3 bases and the J segment 8 bases; nucleotides outside the gene matches: 8. The CDR3 consists of 14 residues. Germline CDR1 and CDR2: MNHEY and SMNVEV (reference sequence). CDR3 sequence reads: CASSFHGQGYGYTF. In DNA form, the CDR3 reads TGTGCCAGCAGTTTCCACGGACAGGGATACGGCTACACCTTC.

The chain combines TRBV3-1 with TRBJ1-2; maybe TRBD1 (5 bases). V was clipped by 1 base and J by 1 base, with 13 bases between them. Germline V gene lookup returns CDR1 LGHDT and CDR2 YNNKEL (reference sequence). CDR3 length: 16 amino acids. DNA of the CDR3: TGTGCCAGCAGCCAAGGAGGGAGGAGGGGTAACTATGGCTACACCTTC. Its translation is CASSQGGRRGNYGYTF.

The chain couples TRBV3-1 to TRBJ2-5; 7 nucleotides align to TRBD2. CDR3 size: 14 residues. Per the germline V gene, CDR1 is LGHDT and CDR2 is YNNKEL (reference sequence). The V and J ends lost 4 bases and 4 bases, in that order; junction bases with no gene match: 6. Written as DNA, the CDR3 is TGTGCCAGCAGCCGAGTGGCGGGAGCAGAGACCCAGTACTTC. Translated, it gives CASSRVAGAETQYF.

This chain uses TRBV7-9 with TRBJ2-3; 10 bases line up with TRBD1. The CDR3 runs to 16 residues. V was pared by 5 bases and J by 6 bases, with 11 bases of the junction left unmatched. Germline loops: CDR1 SEHNR, CDR2 FQNEAQ (reference sequence). The CDR3 reads CASSPLETGGGDTQYF. CDR3 nucleotides: TGTGCCAGCAGCCCACTTGAGACAGGGGGCGGGGATACGCAGTATTTT.

CDR3 sequence (DNA): TGTGCCAGCAGCTTAACAGGGATCGGAAACACCATATATTTT. This gives the protein CASSLTGIGNTIYF. This chain uses TRBV11-3 with TRBJ1-3; D is possibly TRBD1 (6 bases). V lost 2 bases to trimming and J lost 4 bases, with 9 bases between them. The CDR3 sequence is 14 residues long. The germline V gene has CDR1 SGHNT and CDR2 YENEEA.

The V gene is TRBV18, the J gene TRBJ2-2; TRBD2 is a possible D gene (5 bases). The V end lost 6 bases, the J end lost 1 base, and 12 bases lay between the germline ends. This CDR3 region has 15 residues. Germline V gene data show CDR1 as KGHSH and CDR2 as LQKENI. This chain's CDR3 is CASSRYEGNTGELFF. CDR3 coding DNA: TGTGCCAGCTCGCGTTACGAGGGGAACACCGGGGAGCTGTTTTTT.

This chain links TRBV20-1 with TRBJ2-7, with 12 bases matching TRBD2. With V trimmed by 5 bases and J by 4 bases, 6 bases remained unmatched. Germline CDR1 is DFQATT and CDR2 is SNEGSKA (reference sequence). CDR3 size: 14 residues. In DNA, the CDR3 is TGCAGTGCTGCTCTAGCGGGGGGGGATTACGAGCAGTACTTC. This sequence encodes CSAALAGGDYEQYF.

The chain recombines TRBV7-9 with TRBJ2-7; D is uncertain. Germline V gives CDR1 SEHNR, CDR2 FQNEAQ (reference sequence). The CDR3 consists of 12 residues. V lost 5 bases and J 7 bases, leaving 12 bases between the germline ends. The CDR3 bases are TGTGCCAGCAGCACACCTGTCGGGGAGCAGTACTTC. Translating gives CASSTPVGEQYF.

This clonotype has ten or more counts. The chain has TRBV20-1 and TRBJ2-1; 9 bases match TRBD2. V trimming: 3 bases; J trimming: 5 bases; junction bases outside the gene matches: 8. Per the germline V gene, CDR1 is DFQATT and CDR2 is SNEGSKA (reference sequence). This CDR3 has 15 amino acids. The CDR3 loop reads CSASGSSGTDNEQFF. The CDR3 nucleotides are TGCAGTGCTAGTGGGTCTAGCGGGACTGACAATGAGCAGTTCTTC.

V and J are TRBV5-1 and TRBJ2-1; TRBD1 or TRBD2 may be the D gene (6 bases each). V was cut by 0 bases and J by 2 bases, with 12 bases left in between. Germline CDR1 and CDR2: SGHRS and YFSETQ. The CDR3 covers 16 residues. CDR3 coding DNA: TGCGCCAGCAGCTTGGATCCGGGGGCGGCCTACAATGAGCAGTTCTTC. Encoded protein: CASSLDPGAAYNEQFF.

This clonotype was detected a few times. The chain has TRBV5-1 and TRBJ2-1, with 10 bases fitting TRBD2. With V trimmed by 2 bases and J by 4 bases, 3 bases remained unmatched. The CDR3 runs 15 residues. Germline V lookup: CDR1 SGHRS, CDR2 YFSETQ. The chain's CDR3 is CASSLAGGMYNEQFF. The DNA for the CDR3 is TGCGCCAGCAGCTTAGCGGGGGGGATGTACAATGAGCAGTTCTTC.

The rearrangement joins TRBV20-1 to TRBJ2-2, with 8 nucleotides matching TRBD1. The junction had 17 bases not matched to a gene; V was cut back by 3 bases and J by 14 bases. This CDR3 spans 15 amino acids. Germline V gene data show CDR1 as DFQATT and CDR2 as SNEGSKA (reference sequence). The CDR3 protein is CSARSSGGLGKRLFF. The CDR3 DNA follows: TGCAGTGCTAGGTCCTCAGGGGGCCTCGGAAAAAGACTGTTTTTT.

The chain carries TRBV4-3 and TRBJ2-3; 9 nucleotides agree with TRBD1. V shed 3 bases and J 4 bases; nucleotides not matched to a gene: 8. The CDR3 spans 16 residues. The germline gives CDR1 LGHNA, CDR2 YSLEER. This CDR3 is CASSQEPGQGADTQYF. Written as DNA, the CDR3 is TGCGCCAGCAGCCAGGAGCCGGGACAGGGAGCAGATACGCAGTATTTT.

J is TRBJ2-7 and V is TRBV20-1, with 7 bases identical to TRBD1. CDR1 and CDR2 (germline): DFQATT, SNEGSKA (reference sequence). The CDR3 runs to 15 residues. J was trimmed by 1 base and V by 0 bases; bases with no gene match: 6. The DNA for the CDR3 is TGCAGTGCTAGAGAGATGACAGGGACGTCCTACGAGCAGTACTTC. This gives the protein CSAREMTGTSYEQYF.

Notes on this clonotype: With a much larger clone just one base away, this may be a read error. The rearrangement uses TRBV29-1 and TRBJ2-5, with no clear D. Germline assignment: CDR1 SQVTM and CDR2 ANQGSEA. The V end was cut by 8 bases, the J end by 2 bases, with 15 bases between. The CDR3 sequence is 13 residues long. CDR3 sequence reads: CSFVGRLQETQYF. Here the CDR3 DNA reads TGCAGCTTTGTCGGGCGCCTTCAAGAGACCCAGTACTTC. Supplemented by reference TRBV29-1 and TRBJ2-5, the full variable domain reads SAVISQKPSRDICQRGTSLTIQCQVDSQVTMMFWYRQQPGQSLTLIATANQGSEATYESGFVIDKFPISRPNLTFSTLTVSNMSPEDSSIYLCSFVGRLQETQYFGPGTRLLVL.

Only a few counts were recorded for this clonotype. This chain uses TRBV20-1 with TRBJ2-5; D is ambiguous. Germline V gene sequence: CDR1 DFQATT, CDR2 SNEGSKA (reference sequence). Trimming took 3 bases from V and 0 from J, leaving 11 bases between them. The CDR3 totals 14 residues. The CDR3 sequence: CSASLLGHQETQYF. CDR3 coding DNA: TGCAGTGCTAGCTTGTTAGGGCACCAAGAGACCCAGTACTTC.

The chain joins TRBV12-3 or TRBV12-4 to TRBJ2-5, with TRBD1 matching over 8 bases. The CDR3 totals 17 residues. After removal of 5 bases from V and 2 bases from J, the junction contained 13 bases not matched to a gene. The CDR3, as DNA: TGTGCCAGCAGTGCTACCCGGACAGGGATAGGGCAAGAGACCCAGTACTTC. Residues: CASSATRTGIGQETQYF.